These T cell receptor beta chains were read from a single sample in a study of cytomegalovirus exposure and HLA in healthy donors. Clones were read by immunoSEQ multiplex PCR, and TCRdb kept only the in-frame ones, dropping some. In the table there are roughly 110,000 clones, around 74% of which are singletons. Sequenced sample: PBMCs. These receptors all come from a woman in her forties in good health and CMV-seropositive. CDR3s include the opening cysteine and the closing phenylalanine or tryptophan. The D gene is left open where the match is weak. Size is omitted from some rows. Given values are once, few, many or a class for expanded clones.

size	D	V	J	DNA	CDR3
NA	TRBD1	TRBV7-2	TRBJ2-7	TGTGCCAGCAGCTTAGTGGGACAGGGAACTTACGAGCAGTACTTC	CASSLVGQGTYEQYF
NA	NA	TRBV5-1	TRBJ2-2	TGCGCCAGCAGCTTGGCTTCTATTGCGAACACCGGGGAGCTGTTTTTT	CASSLASIANTGELFF
few	NA	TRBV10-1	TRBJ2-7	TGCGCCAGCCTCGCCGTTTGGGGGCTCAGCTCCTACGAGCAGTACTTC	CASLAVWGLSSYEQYF
NA	TRBD2	TRBV5-4	TRBJ2-3	TGTGCCAGCAGCTTTCCTAGCGGGGGGGCTGGCACAGATACGCAGTATTTT	CASSFPSGGAGTDTQYF
NA	NA	TRBV4-2	TRBJ2-2	TGTGCCAGCAGCCAAGGAAGGGGAAACACCGGGGAGCTGTTTTTT	CASSQGRGNTGELFF
NA	NA	TRBV30	TRBJ2-1	TGTGCCAGGAGCCTCCGCGGGATCTCCTACAATGAGCAGTTCTTC	CARSLRGISYNEQFF
NA	TRBD1	TRBV4-1	TRBJ1-5	TGCGCCAGCAGCCAAGTTCTTCAGGGGGCGGGTCAGCCCCAGCATTTT	CASSQVLQGAGQPQHF
NA	NA	TRBV2	TRBJ1-1	TGTGCCAGCAGTGAAGAAACGGGAGGGGAAGCTTTCTTT	CASSEETGGEAFF
NA	NA	TRBV2	TRBJ1-5	TGTGCCAGCTCCCGAGGGAGTTATAGCAATCAGCCCCAGCATTTT	CASSRGSYSNQPQHF
many	NA	TRBV21-1	TRBJ2-5	TGTGCCAGCAGCAGAGCCATTCCCCAAGAGACCCAGTACTTC	CASSRAIPQETQYF
NA	TRBD1	TRBV29-1	TRBJ1-1	TGCAGCGTTGAGTTGGGACAGGAGCTAAAAGCTTTCTTT	CSVELGQELKAFF
NA	NA	TRBV30	TRBJ1-5	TGTGCCTGGAGTAGGTCAGCGGATCAGCCCCAGCATTTT	CAWSRSADQPQHF
few	NA	TRBV2	TRBJ1-1	TGTGCCAGCATACTGGGCCTGGGGAACACTGAAGCTTTCTTT	CASILGLGNTEAFF
NA	TRBD1	TRBV10-1	TRBJ1-3	TGCGCCATCCCGGGACAGTTATTCCCCCTGCTCTCTGGAAACACCATATATTTT	CAIPGQLFPLLSGNTIYF